The subject of this entry is one T cell receptor beta chain. No antigen is known for it. This entry belongs to a study of cytomegalovirus exposure and HLA in healthy donors. The study, taken as a whole, reports: Reportedly, cytomegalovirus status was diagnosed with high sensitivity and specificity. Subsequent analysis showed first-cohort TCR clusters tending to co-occur in more than 90 validation repertoires. The study recorded 164 TCR beta chains that were cytomegalovirus-associated.

This CDR3 is 11 amino acids long. V lost 9 bases, J lost 3 bases, and 9 bases lay in between. CDR1 and CDR2 from the germline V gene are SNHLY and FYNNEI. The data were produced by immunoSEQ multiplex PCR, yet TCRdb's version contains in-frame clones alone and is incomplete. The sample contains under 300,000 clones, 80% to 90% of which appear only once. The validation cohort, a group of 130 or so subjects, included the donors and was separate from the approximately 670-subject first cohort. The specimen sequenced was PBMCs. This sequence was found in a woman under 30 in good health and CMV-seronegative. The chain carries TRBV2 and TRBJ2-7; no firm D call. CDR3 sequence reads: CASAYSYEQYF. DNA for the CDR3: TGTGCCAGTGCTTACAGCTACGAGCAGTACTTC.